The 10 T cell receptor beta chains given below trace back to one sample, sequenced in a study of blood T cell repertoires in COVID-19. The table came from immunoSEQ multiplex PCR; TCRdb's copy has only in-frame clones and leaves some out. Of roughly 240,000 clones in the sample, around 89% were seen once. The sequenced material came from PBMCs or T cells enriched from blood (not recorded which). Receptor source: a man aged 45 to 65 who had been exposed to COVID-19.

The gene calls are TRBV15 and TRBJ1-2; weak D call: TRBD1 (6 bases). V was clipped by 1 base and J by 4 bases, with 16 bases between them. This CDR3 has 16 amino acids. CDR1 is LNHNV, CDR2 YYDKDF, per germline (reference sequence). The CDR3 region has the DNA TGTGCCACCAGCAGAGGACCAGCCAGAGGGGGCTATGGCTACACCTTC. Its protein is CATSRGPARGGYGYTF.

A single count supports this clone. This rearrangement joins TRBV12-3 or TRBV12-4 to TRBJ1-5; D possibly corresponds to TRBD1 (6 bases). Trimming left V 1 base short and J 9 bases short, with 10 bases between. This CDR3 is 13 amino acids long. In DNA, the CDR3 is TGTGCCAGCAGTTTAGAGGGGGTCAGGCCCCAGCATTTT. The encoded protein is CASSLEGVRPQHF.

The gene calls are TRBV27 and TRBJ2-3, with D perhaps matching TRBD1 (6 bases). Germline V gene sequence: CDR1 MNHEY, CDR2 SMNVEV (reference sequence). Trimming took 5 bases from V and 3 from J, leaving 15 bases between them. This CDR3 comprises 15 residues. This CDR3 is CASSNRRGFTDTQYF. The CDR3 DNA sequence: TGTGCCAGCAGTAACCGCAGGGGATTTACAGATACGCAGTATTTT.

This clone was observed a handful of times. The rearrangement joins TRBV19 to TRBJ1-1; no clear D gene. Trimming pared 11 bases from V and 4 bases from J, leaving 11 bases between. The CDR3 runs 11 residues. CDR1 is LNHDA, CDR2 SQIVND, per germline (reference sequence). CDR3 nucleotides: TGTGCCGGGCCTCGGGGCACTGAAGCTTTCTTT. Protein sequence: CAGPRGTEAFF.

This chain connects TRBV10-3 to TRBJ1-4, with 7 positions matching TRBD1. Germline V gene sequence: CDR1 ENHRY, CDR2 SYGVKD. CDR3 length equals 13 residues. After removal of 4 bases from V and 6 bases from J, the junction contained 2 bases not matched to a gene. CDR3 DNA sequence: TGTGCCATCAGTGGACAGGGAGATGAAAAACTGTTTTTT. Amino acids: CAISGQGDEKLFF.

This chain uses TRBV7-2 with TRBJ2-7; 8 bases map to TRBD1. The junction had 8 bases not matched to a gene; V was cut back by 5 bases and J by 5 bases. CDR3 length equals 14 residues. Germline V gene sequence: CDR1 SGHTA, CDR2 FQGNSA. DNA for the CDR3: TGTGCCAGCAGCCCAACGGACAGGGAGGACGAGCAGTACGTC. This gives the protein CASSPTDREDEQYV.

This chain uses TRBV10-2 with TRBJ1-4; 9 bases fit TRBD1. Per germline, CDR1 WSHSY and CDR2 SAAADI. V lost 3 bases to trimming and J lost 7 bases; unmatched junction nucleotides: 6. The CDR3 contains 15 residues. CDR3 sequence reads: CASSDPGQGVEKLFF. Written as DNA, the CDR3 is TGCGCCAGCAGTGACCCGGGACAGGGTGTTGAAAAACTGTTTTTT.

The V gene is TRBV9, the J gene TRBJ2-7; 8 nucleotides line up with TRBD2. The trim removed 3 bases at V and 0 bases at J, leaving 8 bases unmatched. The CDR3 extends over 16 amino acids. Germline V gene sequence: CDR1 SGDLS, CDR2 YYNGEE. The CDR3 here is CASSGRASGLSYEQYV. The CDR3 nucleotides are TGTGCCAGCAGCGGCAGAGCTAGCGGGCTCTCCTACGAGCAGTACGTC.

The genes are TRBV9 and TRBJ2-1; D not certain. The germline V gene has CDR1 SGDLS and CDR2 YYNGEE. V lost 0 bases and J 9 bases, leaving 16 bases between the germline ends. This CDR3 region has 15 residues. CDR3 sequence (DNA): TGTGCCAGCAGCGTAGTCGCTGTTCAGCGAGGTGAGCAGTTCTTC. The encoded protein is CASSVVAVQRGEQFF.

The chain employs TRBV6-4 and TRBJ1-5, with D uncertain. V was cut by 4 bases and J by 9 bases, with 22 bases left in between. CDR1 and CDR2 (germline): MRHNA, SNTAGT. The CDR3 length is 16 residues. CDR3 residues: CASSGIGPEDFLPQHF. DNA of the CDR3: TGTGCCAGCAGTGGGATTGGCCCCGAGGATTTTCTGCCCCAGCATTTT.